This T cell receptor (beta chain) was profiled in a study of OX40 agonist ivuxolimab in advanced cancers. Broadly, across the study: Ivuxolimab, which targeted the costimulatory receptor OX40 (CD134), was an agonistic, fully human IgG2 monoclonal antibody. The paper describes the monotherapy dose-escalation part (N ≈ 52 patients) of the phase I trial of ivuxolimab. Partial responses occurred in three dose-escalation patients, of whom one had hepatocellular carcinoma and two had cutaneous melanoma. Prior anti-PD-1, anti-PD-L1 or anti-CTLA-4 therapy was permitted, and checkpoint inhibitors had been received by less than 45% of dose-escalation patients. A male proportion of about 79% and a mean age of about 60 years, ranging from about 20 to 79, were recorded for the dose-escalation cohort. Among the approximately 50 dose-escalation patients, around 20 had hepatocellular carcinoma, approximately 15 melanoma, 9 renal cell carcinoma and 9 head and neck cancer. Intravenous ivuxolimab was administered to patients every 2 weeks at six dose levels: 0.01, 0.1, 0.3, 1.5, 3 and 10 mg/kg. Peripheral TCRbeta sequencing aimed to test whether ivuxolimab altered TCR sequence diversity and caused clonal T-cell expansion.

Broad study findings and their caveats: After ivuxolimab, CD8+ T cells had more expanded clones than CD4+ T cells on average. Partial responders in the 0.1-3.0 mg/kg groups had among the lowest normalized peripheral clonal expansion, especially among CD8+ T cells. Low levels of normalized T-cell clonal expansion were also seen in some nonresponding patients. Clonal expansion of both CD4+ and CD8+ blood T cells was observed from baseline to week 6 at doses 0.1 to 3.0 mg/kg. Which antigens the clonally expanded peripheral T cells were specific for was not determined.

Patients with autoimmune disease history or receiving systemic immunosuppression were excluded from the trial. Peripheral blood for TCR sequencing was collected from all dose cohorts at baseline, on cycle 4 day 1, and on cycle 7 day 1. The samples were taken from a phase I, first-in-human, multicenter, open-label dose-escalation trial of ivuxolimab. Adults with locally advanced or metastatic head and neck squamous cell, hepatocellular, melanoma or renal cell carcinoma were enrolled in the trial. CD4+ and CD8+ T cells were sorted separately from peripheral blood before TCR sequencing. For CDR1 and CDR2, the germline V gene lists SGHRS and YFSETQ. The cysteine opens and the phenylalanine closes a CDR3 of 15 amino acids. Here the CDR3 DNA is all that survives: 45 bases in frame from base 1. The V and J ends are trimmed by 4 bases and 6 bases, leaving 20 bases between them. Genomic DNA was isolated from the sorted cells so that the TCRbeta CDR3 region could be sequenced. The immunoSEQ Assay was used for sequencing of TCRbeta CDR3 regions. The immuneACCESS repertoire file appears here via TCRdb, limited to in-frame rearrangements. These files lack a portion of the clones; in checked studies, under half of the deficit traces to unresolved V genes, and the cause of the others is not known. The sample has 55,000 to 70,000 clones on record, 65% to 85% of them singletons. Approximately 4.5% of the sample is taken by the ten largest.

In the case of this clone: The antigen this receptor binds is unknown. Per-base qualities were not stored, and no clone one base away is much larger.

The sequenced sample was CD4+ or CD8+ T cells sorted from blood, obtained in a trial of the OX40 agonist ivuxolimab. The sequence is built from TRBV5-1 and TRBJ2-7, with TRBD1 perhaps the D gene, on 7 matching bases. This receptor was taken from an adult with an advanced solid tumor such as melanoma, head and neck, liver or kidney cancer. The CDR3 in this case is CASSPRQGLPFEQYF. The DNA is TGCGCCAGCAGCCCAAGACAGGGACTTCCTTTCGAGCAGTACTTC.